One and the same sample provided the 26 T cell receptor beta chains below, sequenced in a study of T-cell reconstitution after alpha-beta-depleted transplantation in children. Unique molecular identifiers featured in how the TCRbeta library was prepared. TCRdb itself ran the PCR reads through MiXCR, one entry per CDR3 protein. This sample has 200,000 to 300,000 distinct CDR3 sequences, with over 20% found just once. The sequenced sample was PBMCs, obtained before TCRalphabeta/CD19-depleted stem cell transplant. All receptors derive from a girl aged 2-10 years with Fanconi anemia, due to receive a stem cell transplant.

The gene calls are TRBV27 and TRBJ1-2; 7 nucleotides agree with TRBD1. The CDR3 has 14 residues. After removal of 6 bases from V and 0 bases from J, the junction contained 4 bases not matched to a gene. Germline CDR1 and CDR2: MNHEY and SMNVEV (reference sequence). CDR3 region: CASSYRGANYGYTF. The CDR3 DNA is TGTGCCAGCAGCTACAGGGGAGCTAACTATGGCTACACCTTC.

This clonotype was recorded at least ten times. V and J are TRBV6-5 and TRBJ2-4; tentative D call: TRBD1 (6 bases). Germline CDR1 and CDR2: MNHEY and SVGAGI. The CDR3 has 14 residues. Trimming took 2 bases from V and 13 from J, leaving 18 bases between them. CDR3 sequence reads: CASSYADRIERQYF. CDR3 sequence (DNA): TGTGCCAGCAGTTACGCCGACAGGATAGAACGACAGTACTTC.

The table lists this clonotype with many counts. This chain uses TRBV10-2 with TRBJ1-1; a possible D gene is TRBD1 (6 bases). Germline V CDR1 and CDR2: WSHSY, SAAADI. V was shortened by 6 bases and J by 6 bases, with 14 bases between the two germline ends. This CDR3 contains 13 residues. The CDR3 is CASSAGTYPEAFF. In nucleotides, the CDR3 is TGCGCCAGCAGCGCCGGGACATATCCTGAAGCTTTCTTT.

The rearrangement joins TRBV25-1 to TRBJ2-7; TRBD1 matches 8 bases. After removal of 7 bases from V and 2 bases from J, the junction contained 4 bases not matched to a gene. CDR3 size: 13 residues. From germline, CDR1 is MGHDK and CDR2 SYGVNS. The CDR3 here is CASIKTGAYEQYF. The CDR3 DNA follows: TGTGCCAGCATCAAGACAGGGGCCTACGAGCAGTACTTC.

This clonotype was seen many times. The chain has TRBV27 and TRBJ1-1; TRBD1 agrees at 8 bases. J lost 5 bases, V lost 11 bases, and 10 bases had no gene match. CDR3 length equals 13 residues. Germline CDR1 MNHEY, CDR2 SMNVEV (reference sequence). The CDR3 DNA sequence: TGTGCCGGAACTCGGACAGGGCGGACTGAAGCTTTCTTT. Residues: CAGTRTGRTEAFF.

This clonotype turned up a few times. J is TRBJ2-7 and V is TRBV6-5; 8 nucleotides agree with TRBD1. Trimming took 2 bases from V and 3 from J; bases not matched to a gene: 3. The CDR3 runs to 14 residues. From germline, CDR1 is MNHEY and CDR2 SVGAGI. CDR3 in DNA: TGTGCCAGCAGTTACCTGGACAGGGTCTACGAGCAGTACTTC. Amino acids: CASSYLDRVYEQYF.

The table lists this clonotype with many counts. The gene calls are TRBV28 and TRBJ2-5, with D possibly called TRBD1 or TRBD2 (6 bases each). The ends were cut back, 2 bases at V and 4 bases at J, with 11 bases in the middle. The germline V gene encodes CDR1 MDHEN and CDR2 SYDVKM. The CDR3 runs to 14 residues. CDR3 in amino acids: CASSLGGQGETQYF. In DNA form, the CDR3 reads TGTGCCAGCAGTTTAGGGGGGCAAGGAGAGACCCAGTACTTC.

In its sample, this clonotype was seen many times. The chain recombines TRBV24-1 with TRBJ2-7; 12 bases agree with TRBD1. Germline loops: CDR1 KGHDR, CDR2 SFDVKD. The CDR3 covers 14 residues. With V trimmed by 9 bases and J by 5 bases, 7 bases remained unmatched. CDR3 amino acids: CATAPGQGAHEQYF. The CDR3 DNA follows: TGTGCCACCGCTCCGGGACAGGGGGCTCACGAGCAGTACTTC.

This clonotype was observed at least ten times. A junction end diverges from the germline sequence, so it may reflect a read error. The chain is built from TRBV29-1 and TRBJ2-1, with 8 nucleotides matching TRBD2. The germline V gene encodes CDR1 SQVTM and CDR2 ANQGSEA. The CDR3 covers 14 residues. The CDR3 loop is CSILRTSSHNEQFF. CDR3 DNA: TGCAGCATCCTCCGGACTAGCTCCCACAATGAGCAGTTCTTC.

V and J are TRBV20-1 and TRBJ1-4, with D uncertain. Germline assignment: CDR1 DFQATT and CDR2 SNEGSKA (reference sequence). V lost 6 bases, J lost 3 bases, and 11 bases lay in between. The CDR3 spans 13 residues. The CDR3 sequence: CSANRASNEKLFF. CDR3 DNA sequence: TGCAGTGCCAACCGGGCCTCTAATGAAAAACTGTTTTTT.

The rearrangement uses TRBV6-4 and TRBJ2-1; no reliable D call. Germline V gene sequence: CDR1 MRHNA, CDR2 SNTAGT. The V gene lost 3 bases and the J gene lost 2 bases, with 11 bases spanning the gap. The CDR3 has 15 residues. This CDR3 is CASSEDPTTYNEQFF. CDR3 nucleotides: TGTGCCAGCAGTGAAGACCCAACTACCTACAATGAGCAGTTCTTC.

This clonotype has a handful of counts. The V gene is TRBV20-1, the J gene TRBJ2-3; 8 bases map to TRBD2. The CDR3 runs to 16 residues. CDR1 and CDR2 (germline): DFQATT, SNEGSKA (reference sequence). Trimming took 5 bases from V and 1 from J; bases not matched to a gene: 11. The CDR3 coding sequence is TGCAGTGCTCCCCGAGGGGCGGGGGGCCGCACAGATACGCAGTATTTT. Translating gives CSAPRGAGGRTDTQYF.

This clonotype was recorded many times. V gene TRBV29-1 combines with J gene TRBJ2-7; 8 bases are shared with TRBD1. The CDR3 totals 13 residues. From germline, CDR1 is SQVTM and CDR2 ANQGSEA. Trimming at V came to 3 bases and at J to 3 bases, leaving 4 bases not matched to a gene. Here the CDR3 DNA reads TGCAGCGTTGAGGGACAGGAAAACTACGAGCAGTACTTC. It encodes CSVEGQENYEQYF.

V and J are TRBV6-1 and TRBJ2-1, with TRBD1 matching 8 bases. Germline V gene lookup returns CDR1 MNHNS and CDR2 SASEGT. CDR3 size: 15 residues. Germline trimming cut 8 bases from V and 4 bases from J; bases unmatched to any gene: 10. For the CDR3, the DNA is TGTGCCAGCGGCAGGGGGCCCGTCGATTACAATGAGCAGTTCTTC. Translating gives CASGRGPVDYNEQFF.

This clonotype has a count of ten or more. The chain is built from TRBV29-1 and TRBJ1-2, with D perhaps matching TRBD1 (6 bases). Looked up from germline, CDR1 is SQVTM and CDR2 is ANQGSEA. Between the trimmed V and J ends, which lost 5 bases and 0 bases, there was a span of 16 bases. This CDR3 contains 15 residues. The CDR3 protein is CSVYGGGTTNYGYTF. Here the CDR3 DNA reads TGCAGCGTTTACGGGGGAGGGACAACTAACTATGGCTACACCTTC.

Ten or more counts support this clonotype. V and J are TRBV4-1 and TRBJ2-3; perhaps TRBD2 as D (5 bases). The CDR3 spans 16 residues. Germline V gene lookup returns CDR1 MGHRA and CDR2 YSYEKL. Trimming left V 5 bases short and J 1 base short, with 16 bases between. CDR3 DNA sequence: TGCGCCAGCAGCGGGCAAGCGGTAACAGGCACAGATACGCAGTATTTT. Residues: CASSGQAVTGTDTQYF.

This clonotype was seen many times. CDR3 nucleotide sequence: TGCAGTGCTAGATCCCGGGGGGCTGGCGTCTACAATGAGCAGTTCTTC. Residues: CSARSRGAGVYNEQFF. The chain employs TRBV20-1 and TRBJ2-1, with D possibly matching TRBD2 (7 bases). The CDR3 consists of 16 residues. Trimming shortened V by 2 bases and J by 3 bases, and 17 bases separated the two germline ends. The germline V gene encodes CDR1 DFQATT and CDR2 SNEGSKA (reference sequence).

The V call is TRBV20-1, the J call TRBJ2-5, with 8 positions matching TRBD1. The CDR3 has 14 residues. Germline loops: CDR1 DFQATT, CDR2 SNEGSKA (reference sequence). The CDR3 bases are TGCAGCCTGTGGGACAGGAGAGGCCAAGAGACCCAGTACTTC. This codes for CSLWDRRGQETQYF.

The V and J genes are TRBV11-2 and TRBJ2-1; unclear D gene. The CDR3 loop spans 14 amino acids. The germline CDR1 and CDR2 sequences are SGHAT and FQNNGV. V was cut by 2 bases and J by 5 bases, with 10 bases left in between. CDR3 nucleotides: TGTGCCAGCAGCTTAACACAGTTAGACAATGAGCAGTTCTTC. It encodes CASSLTQLDNEQFF.

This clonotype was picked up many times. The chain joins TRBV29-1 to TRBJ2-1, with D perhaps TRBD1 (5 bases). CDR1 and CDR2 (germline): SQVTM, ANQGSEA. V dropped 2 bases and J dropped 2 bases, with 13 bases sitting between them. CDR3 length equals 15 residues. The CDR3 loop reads CSVETGLSPYNEQFF. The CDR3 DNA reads TGCAGCGTTGAAACAGGCTTATCACCCTACAATGAGCAGTTCTTC.

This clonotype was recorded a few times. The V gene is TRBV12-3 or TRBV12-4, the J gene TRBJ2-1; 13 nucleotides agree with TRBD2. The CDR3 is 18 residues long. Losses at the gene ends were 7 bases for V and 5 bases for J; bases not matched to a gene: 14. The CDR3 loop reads CASIPGLAGEVLHNEQFF. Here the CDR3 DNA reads TGTGCCAGCATCCCAGGACTAGCGGGAGAGGTCCTCCACAATGAGCAGTTCTTC.

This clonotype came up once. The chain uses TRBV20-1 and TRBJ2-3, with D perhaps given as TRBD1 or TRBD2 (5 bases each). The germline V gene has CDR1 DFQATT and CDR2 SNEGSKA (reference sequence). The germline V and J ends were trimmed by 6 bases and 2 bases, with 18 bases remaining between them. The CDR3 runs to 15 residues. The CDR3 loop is CSAKVAGAFTDTQYF. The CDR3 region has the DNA TGCAGTGCGAAGGTCGCCGGGGCCTTCACAGATACGCAGTATTTT.

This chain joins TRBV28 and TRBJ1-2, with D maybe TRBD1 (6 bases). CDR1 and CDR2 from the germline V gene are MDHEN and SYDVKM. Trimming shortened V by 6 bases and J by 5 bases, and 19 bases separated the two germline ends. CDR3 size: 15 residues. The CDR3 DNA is TGTGCCAGCAGCCCGATTCCGGGACACACTTATGGCTACACCTTC. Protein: CASSPIPGHTYGYTF.

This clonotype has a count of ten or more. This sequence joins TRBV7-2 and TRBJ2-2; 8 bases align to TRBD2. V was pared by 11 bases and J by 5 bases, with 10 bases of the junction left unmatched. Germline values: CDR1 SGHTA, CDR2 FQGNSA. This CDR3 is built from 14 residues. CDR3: CAGSGRGYTGELFF. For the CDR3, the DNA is TGTGCCGGGAGCGGGAGAGGATATACCGGGGAGCTGTTTTTT. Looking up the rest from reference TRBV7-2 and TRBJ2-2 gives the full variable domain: GAGVSQSPSNKVTEKGKDVELRCDPISGHTALYWYRQSLGQGLEFLIYFQGNSAPDKSGLPSDRFSAERTGGSVSTLTIQRTQQEDSAVYLCAGSGRGYTGELFFGEGSRLTVL.

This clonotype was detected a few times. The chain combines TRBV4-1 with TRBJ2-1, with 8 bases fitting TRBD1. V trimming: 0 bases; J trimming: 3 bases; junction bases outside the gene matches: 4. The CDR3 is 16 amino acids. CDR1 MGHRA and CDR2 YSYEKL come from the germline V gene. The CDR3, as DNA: TGCGCCAGCAGCCAAGAATGGACAGGGATCTACAATGAGCAGTTCTTC. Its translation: CASSQEWTGIYNEQFF.

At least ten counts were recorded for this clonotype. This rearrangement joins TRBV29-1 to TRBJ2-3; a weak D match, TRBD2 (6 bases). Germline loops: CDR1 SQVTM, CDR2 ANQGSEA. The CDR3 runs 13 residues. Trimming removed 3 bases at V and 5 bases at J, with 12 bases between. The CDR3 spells CSVELWEEDTQYF. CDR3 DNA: TGCAGCGTTGAGCTGTGGGAGGAAGATACGCAGTATTTT.